These 5 T cell receptor beta chains share one sample of origin, sequenced in a study of cytomegalovirus exposure and HLA in healthy donors. PCR employed 60 Vbeta and 13 Jbeta primers. Profiling relied on immunoSEQ multiplex PCR, and the TCRdb table lists in-frame clones only, not all of them. Seen here are 180,000 or so clones, 79% observed once, and the top ten hold about 2.3%. The sample consisted of PBMCs. These receptor sequences come from a woman aged 50 to 60 in good health and CMV-seronegative.

The rearrangement links TRBV5-1 to TRBJ2-3; 7 nucleotides match TRBD1. The CDR3 has 15 residues. CDR1 is SGHRS and CDR2 is YFSETQ in the germline V gene. Trimming at V came to 3 bases and at J to 0 bases, leaving 4 bases not matched to a gene. The CDR3 nucleotides are TGCGCCAGCAGCTCGTCGACAGGGAGCACAGATACGCAGTATTTT. This translates into CASSSSTGSTDTQYF.

The chain joins TRBV5-8 to TRBJ1-1; 8 bases are a match to TRBD1. Germline loops: CDR1 SGHTS, CDR2 YDEGEE. The CDR3 spans 14 residues. With 2 bases clipped from V and 6 bases from J, the junction kept 6 bases outside the gene matches. The CDR3 region is CASSLGDRPPEAFF. The CDR3 DNA sequence: TGTGCCAGCAGCTTAGGGGACAGGCCCCCTGAAGCTTTCTTT. Based on the CDR3 plus reference TRBV5-8 and TRBJ1-1, the full variable domain is EAGVTQSPTHLIKTRGQQATLRCSPISGHTSVYWYQQALGLGLQFLLWYDEGEERNRGNFPPRFSGRQFPNYSSELNVNALELEDSALYLCASSLGDRPPEAFFGQGTRLTVV.

The chain couples TRBV28 to TRBJ2-7; 7 bases map to TRBD2. This CDR3 has 17 amino acids. The germline V gene encodes CDR1 MDHEN and CDR2 SYDVKM. V was pared by 7 bases and J by 1 base, with 16 bases of the junction left unmatched. The DNA of the CDR3 is TGTGCCAGCATCCCTCTAAAAGGCGGGGGAGATTCCTACGAGCAGTACTTC. Translation gives CASIPLKGGGDSYEQYF.

In its sample, this clone was seen a few times. The chain carries TRBV5-4 and TRBJ1-3; TRBD1 matches at 9 bases. J lost 2 bases, V lost 4 bases, and 10 bases had no gene match. Germline V gene sequence: CDR1 SGHNT, CDR2 YYREEE (reference sequence). There are 17 residues in the CDR3. The CDR3 bases are TGTGCCAGCAGCCAAGACATCCGGGACAGGGCTGGAAACACCATATATTTT. Protein: CASSQDIRDRAGNTIYF.

In nucleotides, the CDR3 is TGTGCCACCAGCAGAGAACTAGACATCTCCTACGAGCAGTACTTC. Its translation is CATSRELDISYEQYF. The chain joins TRBV15 to TRBJ2-7; D may be TRBD2 (5 bases). The CDR3 has 15 amino acids. Per the germline V gene, CDR1 is LNHNV and CDR2 is YYDKDF (reference sequence). V lost 0 bases, J lost 0 bases, and 9 bases lay in between.